This T cell receptor (beta chain) was found in a study of circulating CD8 cells and anti-PD-1 response in melanoma. On the study more broadly: Seven of 13 melanoma patients received first-line anti-PD-1 therapy.

Sorting of live CD3+CD8+TCRalphabeta+ cells by PD-1 and/or TIGIT gave four subsets. Study-level results: Most experiments lacked replicates.

Using about 15 ng of total RNA, TCR libraries were made with the QIAseq Immune Repertoire TCR panel. Using its own MiXCR run on the reads, TCRdb lists one record per CDR3 protein. The sample lists 580 or so distinct CDR3 sequences, less than 8.5% occurring once. V gave up 3 bases and J gave up 5 bases; unmatched junction bases: 8. The CDR3 totals 14 residues. The germline V gene has CDR1 SQVTM and CDR2 ANQGSEA. By share, this clonotype counts as medium-sized (0.01 to 0.1%). What it binds is not known. This chain joins TRBV29-1 and TRBJ2-5; 8 nucleotides agree with TRBD1. The receptor was isolated from a human donor with melanoma. The sample was CD8+ T cells from PBMCs, taken at baseline or after one month of anti-PD-1 therapy (not recorded which). CDR3 in amino acids: CSVDQGQDFETQYF. Written as DNA, the CDR3 is TGCAGCGTTGACCAGGGACAGGATTTCGAGACCCAGTACTTC.